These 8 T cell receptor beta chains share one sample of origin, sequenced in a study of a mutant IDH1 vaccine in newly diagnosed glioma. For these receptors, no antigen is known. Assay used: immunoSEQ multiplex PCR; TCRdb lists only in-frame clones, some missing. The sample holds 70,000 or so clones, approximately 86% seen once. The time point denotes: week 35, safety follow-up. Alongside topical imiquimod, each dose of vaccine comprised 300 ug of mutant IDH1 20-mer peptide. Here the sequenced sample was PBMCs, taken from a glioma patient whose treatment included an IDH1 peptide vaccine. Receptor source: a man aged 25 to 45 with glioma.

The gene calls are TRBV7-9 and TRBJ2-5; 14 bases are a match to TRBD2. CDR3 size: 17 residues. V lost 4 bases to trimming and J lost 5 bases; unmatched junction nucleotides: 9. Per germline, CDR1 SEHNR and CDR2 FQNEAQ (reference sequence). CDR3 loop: CASSSRLAGGLGETQYF. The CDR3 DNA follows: TGTGCCAGCAGCTCCCGACTAGCGGGGGGGCTTGGGGAGACCCAGTACTTC.

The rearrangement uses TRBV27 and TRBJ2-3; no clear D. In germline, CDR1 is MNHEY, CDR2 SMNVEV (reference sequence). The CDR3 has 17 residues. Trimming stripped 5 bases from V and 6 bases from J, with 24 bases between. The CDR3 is CASSANWRRLLLDTQYF. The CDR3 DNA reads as TGTGCCAGCAGTGCCAACTGGCGGCGCCTGCTTTTGGATACGCAGTATTTT.

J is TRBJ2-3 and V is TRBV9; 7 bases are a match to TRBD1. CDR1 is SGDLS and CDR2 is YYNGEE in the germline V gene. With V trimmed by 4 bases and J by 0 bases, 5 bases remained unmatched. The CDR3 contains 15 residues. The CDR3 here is CASSRTGLSTDTQYF. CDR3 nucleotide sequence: TGTGCCAGCAGCCGGACAGGCCTGAGCACAGATACGCAGTATTTT.

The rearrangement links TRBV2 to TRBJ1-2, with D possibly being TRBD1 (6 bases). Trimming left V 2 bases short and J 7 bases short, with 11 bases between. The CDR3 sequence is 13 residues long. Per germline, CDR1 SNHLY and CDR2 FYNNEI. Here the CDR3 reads CASSENREIGYTF. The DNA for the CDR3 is TGTGCCAGCAGTGAAAACAGGGAAATTGGCTACACCTTC.

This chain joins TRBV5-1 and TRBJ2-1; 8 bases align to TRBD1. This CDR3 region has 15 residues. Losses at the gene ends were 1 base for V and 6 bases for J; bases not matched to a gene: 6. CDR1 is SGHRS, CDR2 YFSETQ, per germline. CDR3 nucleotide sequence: TGCGCCAGCAGCTTGACGGGGACAGGTCTCAATGAGCAGTTCTTC. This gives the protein CASSLTGTGLNEQFF.

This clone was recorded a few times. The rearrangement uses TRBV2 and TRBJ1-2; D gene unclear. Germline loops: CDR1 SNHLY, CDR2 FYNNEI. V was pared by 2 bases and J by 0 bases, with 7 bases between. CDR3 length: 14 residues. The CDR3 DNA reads TGTGCCAGCAGTGAACGGCAGGCTAACTATGGCTACACCTTC. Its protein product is CASSERQANYGYTF.

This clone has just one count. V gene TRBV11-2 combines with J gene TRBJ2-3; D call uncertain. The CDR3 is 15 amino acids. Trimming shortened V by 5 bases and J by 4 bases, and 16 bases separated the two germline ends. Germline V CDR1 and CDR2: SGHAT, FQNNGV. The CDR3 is CASSLQTLYPDTQYF. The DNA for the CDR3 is TGTGCCAGCAGCCTACAGACACTGTACCCAGATACGCAGTATTTT.

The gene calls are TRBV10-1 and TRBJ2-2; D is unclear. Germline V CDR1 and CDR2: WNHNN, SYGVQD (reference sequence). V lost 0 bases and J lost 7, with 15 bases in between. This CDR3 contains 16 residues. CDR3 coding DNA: TGCGCCAGCAGTGAGTCTCGCGTTGGAACCATCGGGGAGCTGTTTTTT. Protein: CASSESRVGTIGELFF.